This TCR beta chain was identified during a study of blood T cell repertoires in COVID-19. Study as a whole: Sample material is recorded as cDNA or gDNA derived from T cells, B-cell-depleted T cells, or PBMCs.

V lost 3 bases and J lost 7; bases outside the gene matches: 13. Germline V gene data show CDR1 as MNHEY and CDR2 as SMNVEV (reference sequence). The CDR3 runs 17 residues. Only in-frame clones appear in the TCRdb table, and some are missing; sequencing was by immunoSEQ multiplex PCR. The table has some 26,000 clones, approximately 88% seen once. This clone occurred a few times. The sequenced material came from peripheral blood. The chain couples TRBV27 to TRBJ2-1, with TRBD2 matching 9 bases. The sequence derives from a human donor in a cohort sampled during active COVID-19. This CDR3 is CASSFPPAGGTLNEQFF. The CDR3 nucleotides read TGTGCCAGCAGTTTCCCGCCGGCGGGGGGGACCCTTAATGAGCAGTTCTTC.